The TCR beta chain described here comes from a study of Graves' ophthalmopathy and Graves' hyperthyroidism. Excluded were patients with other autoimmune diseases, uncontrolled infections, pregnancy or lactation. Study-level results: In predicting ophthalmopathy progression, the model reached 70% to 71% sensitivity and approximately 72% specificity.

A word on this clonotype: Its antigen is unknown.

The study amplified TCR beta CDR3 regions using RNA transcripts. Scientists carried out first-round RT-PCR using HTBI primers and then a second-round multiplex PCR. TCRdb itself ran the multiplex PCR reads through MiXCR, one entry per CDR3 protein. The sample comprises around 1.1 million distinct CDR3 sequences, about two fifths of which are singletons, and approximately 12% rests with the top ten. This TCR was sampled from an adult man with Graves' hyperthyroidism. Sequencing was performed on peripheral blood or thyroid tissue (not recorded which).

The CDR3 coding sequence is TGTGCCAGCAGTCCCGGGCCTCAGTTAACCTATGGCTACACCTTC. It translates to CASSPGPQLTYGYTF. This chain uses TRBV7-3 with TRBJ1-2; D call uncertain. This CDR3 region has 15 residues. Trimming took off 6 bases at V and 4 bases at J, with 18 bases between the two ends. The germline V gene encodes CDR1 SGHTA and CDR2 FQGTGA.